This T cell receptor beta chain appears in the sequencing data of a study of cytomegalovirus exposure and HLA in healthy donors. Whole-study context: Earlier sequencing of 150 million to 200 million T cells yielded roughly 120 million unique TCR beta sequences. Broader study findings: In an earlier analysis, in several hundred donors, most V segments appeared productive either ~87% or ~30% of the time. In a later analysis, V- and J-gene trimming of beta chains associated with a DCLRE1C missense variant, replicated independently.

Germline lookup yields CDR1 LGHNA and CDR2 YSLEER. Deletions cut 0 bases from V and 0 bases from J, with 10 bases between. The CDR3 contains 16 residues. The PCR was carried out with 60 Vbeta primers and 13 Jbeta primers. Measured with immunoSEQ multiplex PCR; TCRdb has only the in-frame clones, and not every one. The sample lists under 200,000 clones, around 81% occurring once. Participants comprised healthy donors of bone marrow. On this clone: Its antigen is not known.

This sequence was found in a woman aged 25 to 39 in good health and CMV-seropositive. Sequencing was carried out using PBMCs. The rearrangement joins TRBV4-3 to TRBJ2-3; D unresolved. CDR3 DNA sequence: TGCGCCAGCAGCCAAGAACCAATGGCTAGCACAGATACGCAGTATTTT. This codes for CASSQEPMASTDTQYF.